A single sample is the source of the 28 T cell receptor beta chains below, sequenced in a study of T cell responses to AZD1222 COVID-19 vaccine. Clones were read by immunoSEQ multiplex PCR, and TCRdb kept only the in-frame ones, dropping some. The sample comprises approximately 160,000 clones, more than 85% of which are singletons, and about 4.4% rests with the top ten. The sequencing used peripheral blood, collected on day 0 of AZD1222 vaccination. These receptors came from an adult in good health.

The chain couples TRBV30 to TRBJ1-4; D is ambiguous. Trimming took 3 bases from V and 2 from J, leaving 13 bases between them. The CDR3 has 15 residues. Germline V gene sequence: CDR1 GTSNPN, CDR2 SVGIG (reference sequence). CDR3 sequence: CAWSPWHETNEKLFF. In DNA, the CDR3 is TGTGCCTGGAGCCCGTGGCATGAGACTAATGAAAAACTGTTTTTT.

The rearrangement links TRBV9 to TRBJ2-5; TRBD2 matches 11 bases. This CDR3 region has 14 residues. The germline V gene encodes CDR1 SGDLS and CDR2 YYNGEE. J gave up 7 bases and V 4 bases, and 6 bases lay outside the gene matches. The CDR3 DNA follows: TGTGCCAGCAGCCCCACTAGCGGGGGAGGGACCCAGTACTTC. This sequence encodes CASSPTSGGGTQYF.

The chain couples TRBV10-3 to TRBJ1-1; 8 nucleotides agree with TRBD1. Trimming cost V 5 bases and J 5 bases; bases outside gene matches: 10. Germline CDR1 is ENHRY and CDR2 is SYGVKD. This CDR3 is built from 15 residues. The CDR3 DNA sequence: TGTGCCATCAGTCCCAGGGGGCGCGGGCGAACTGAAGCTTTCTTT. Its protein product is CAISPRGRGRTEAFF.

The genes are TRBV28 and TRBJ2-2; D is unclear. This CDR3 comprises 13 residues. The germline V gene encodes CDR1 MDHEN and CDR2 SYDVKM. V shed 5 bases and J shed 2 bases, with 6 bases lying between them. In DNA, the CDR3 is TGTGCCAGCAGTAGCAGCAACACCGGGGAGCTGTTTTTT. Translated, it gives CASSSSNTGELFF.

This clone was counted once. The rearrangement uses TRBV7-2 and TRBJ2-1; TRBD2 agrees at 11 bases. This CDR3 contains 13 residues. V gave up 5 bases and J gave up 12 bases; unmatched junction bases: 6. The germline V gene has CDR1 SGHTA and CDR2 FQGNSA. Here the CDR3 reads CASSDRLAGSQFF. The DNA of the CDR3 is TGTGCCAGCAGCGACCGACTAGCGGGATCGCAGTTCTTC.

This clone was seen a single time. This chain links TRBV24-1 with TRBJ2-1, with 10 bases that match TRBD1. Germline V gives CDR1 KGHDR, CDR2 SFDVKD. The CDR3 totals 16 residues. Germline trimming cut 4 bases from V and 7 bases from J; bases unmatched to any gene: 9. In DNA form, the CDR3 reads TGTGCCACCAGTGACCATTCCGGGACAGGGGTTAATGAGCAGTTCTTC. It encodes CATSDHSGTGVNEQFF.

This chain uses TRBV3-1 (or the pseudogene TRBV3-2) with TRBJ1-1; possible D gene TRBD1, 5 bases. The CDR3 is 12 amino acids. V lost 5 bases to trimming and J lost 7 bases, with 11 bases between them. Looked up from germline, CDR1 is LGHDT and CDR2 is YNNKEL (reference sequence). CDR3 residues: CASSWGGDEAFF. CDR3 coding DNA: TGTGCCAGCAGCTGGGGGGGGGATGAAGCTTTCTTT.

The chain carries TRBV5-1 and TRBJ2-5; perhaps TRBD2 as D (6 bases). From germline, CDR1 is SGHRS and CDR2 YFSETQ. This CDR3 is 14 amino acids long. V gave up 7 bases and J gave up 1 base, with 14 bases separating them. CDR3 in DNA: TGCGCCAGCGCCATCGGAGGGGCCCAAGAGACCCAGTACTTC. Its translation is CASAIGGAQETQYF.

The gene calls are TRBV10-3 and TRBJ1-5, with 9 bases aligning to TRBD1. J was trimmed by 3 bases and V by 4 bases; bases with no gene match: 19. Germline V gives CDR1 ENHRY, CDR2 SYGVKD. CDR3 size: 20 residues. DNA for the CDR3: TGTGCCATCAGTGGGGGGACAGGGCAGTCAGCCTCTCGGTTCAATCAGCCCCAGCATTTT. Residues: CAISGGTGQSASRFNQPQHF.

This chain connects TRBV7-9 to TRBJ2-7; TRBD2 aligns across 7 bases. Germline trimming cut 1 base from V and 2 bases from J; bases unmatched to any gene: 11. This CDR3 region has 17 residues. The germline gives CDR1 SEHNR, CDR2 FQNEAQ (reference sequence). The CDR3 DNA sequence: TGTGCCAGCAGCTTAGGTCCGATTGGGGAGGGAACCTACGAGCAGTACTTC. Amino acids: CASSLGPIGEGTYEQYF.

The genes are TRBV5-1 and TRBJ2-2; 9 bases align to TRBD2. This CDR3 spans 16 amino acids. The germline CDR1 and CDR2 sequences are SGHRS and YFSETQ. Unmatched junction bases numbered 5, after V lost 3 bases and J lost 2 bases. The CDR3 coding sequence is TGCGCCAGCAGCTCCCTTAGCGGGAGAAACACCGGGGAGCTGTTTTTT. Amino acids: CASSSLSGRNTGELFF.

The chain uses TRBV14 and TRBJ1-5; D is possibly TRBD1 (5 bases). V shed 4 bases and J shed 0 bases, with 22 bases lying between them. The CDR3 covers 19 residues. Germline values: CDR1 SGHDN, CDR2 FVKESK. CDR3 DNA: TGTGCCAGCAGCCCGGGAATACAGGAAGGACATAATAGCAATCAGCCCCAGCATTTT. Amino acid sequence: CASSPGIQEGHNSNQPQHF.

The chain links TRBV5-4 to TRBJ1-1; the match to TRBD1 covers 8 bases. The CDR3 extends over 14 amino acids. The J segment lost 1 base and the V segment lost 2 bases, leaving 1 base of the junction unmatched. Germline CDR1 and CDR2: SGHNT and YYREEE (reference sequence). The CDR3: CASSFDRGNTEAFF. The CDR3 DNA sequence: TGTGCCAGCAGCTTTGACAGGGGGAACACTGAAGCTTTCTTT. Combining the CDR3 with reference TRBV5-4 and TRBJ1-1 gives the whole variable domain ETGVTQSPTHLIKTRGQQVTLRCSSQSGHNTVSWYQQALGQGPQFIFQYYREEENGRGNFPPRFSGLQFPNYSSELNVNALELDDSALYLCASSFDRGNTEAFFGQGTRLTVV.

The chain uses TRBV7-3 and TRBJ2-2; D is possibly TRBD1 (5 bases). With 5 bases removed from V and 3 bases from J, the gap between germline ends came to 16 bases. This CDR3 contains 16 residues. Per the germline V gene, CDR1 is SGHTA and CDR2 is FQGTGA. In nucleotides, the CDR3 is TGTGCCAGCAGCCCCTTGCAGGGAATCGACACCGGGGAGCTGTTTTTT. This encodes CASSPLQGIDTGELFF.

This sequence joins TRBV2 and TRBJ2-2; 8 nucleotides match TRBD1. The CDR3 runs to 15 residues. Germline CDR1 is SNHLY and CDR2 is FYNNEI. The ends lost 7 bases at V and 4 bases at J; junction bases unmatched: 8. The CDR3 nucleotides read TGTGCCAGCAATGGACAGGGTCGGGCCACCGGGGAGCTGTTTTTT. Translation: CASNGQGRATGELFF. Looking up the rest from reference TRBV2 and TRBJ2-2 gives the full variable domain: EPEVTQTPSHQVTQMGQEVILRCVPISNHLYFYWYRQILGQKVEFLVSFYNNEISEKSEIFDDQFSVERPDGSNFTLKIRSTKLEDSAMYFCASNGQGRATGELFFGEGSRLTVL.

V usage is TRBV24-1 and J usage is TRBJ2-1, with D possibly being TRBD1 (5 bases). V shed 5 bases and J shed 1 base, with 8 bases lying between them. From germline, CDR1 is KGHDR and CDR2 SFDVKD. CDR3 length: 14 residues. CDR3 residues: CATSGRGSYNEQFF. The CDR3 DNA is TGTGCCACCAGTGGAAGGGGATCCTACAATGAGCAGTTCTTC.

The chain is built from TRBV27 and TRBJ1-4; D possibly corresponds to TRBD1 (5 bases). Germline assignment: CDR1 MNHEY and CDR2 SMNVEV (reference sequence). The CDR3 runs 12 residues. The V gene lost 8 bases and the J gene lost 8 bases, with 12 bases spanning the gap. CDR3 bases: TGTGCCAGCGGGTTACAGGCGGAAAAACTGTTTTTT. Protein product: CASGLQAEKLFF.

The V gene is TRBV5-5, the J gene TRBJ1-1, with 8 nucleotides matching TRBD1. Looked up from germline, CDR1 is SGHKS and CDR2 is YYEKEE (reference sequence). V gave up 4 bases and J gave up 6 bases; unmatched junction bases: 8. The CDR3 is 14 residues long. The CDR3 loop reads CASSAAQGASEAFF. DNA for the CDR3: TGTGCCAGCAGCGCAGCTCAGGGGGCCTCTGAAGCTTTCTTT.

This chain connects TRBV18 to TRBJ2-1, with 9 bases lining up with TRBD2. CDR3 length: 16 residues. The germline V gene has CDR1 KGHSH and CDR2 LQKENI. Trimming at V came to 4 bases and at J to 1 base, leaving 5 bases not matched to a gene. CDR3 in DNA: TGTGCCAGCTCACGAATGGCGGGAGGGTCCTACAATGAGCAGTTCTTC. It specifies CASSRMAGGSYNEQFF.

The rearrangement uses TRBV12-3 or TRBV12-4 and TRBJ1-5; weak D call: TRBD1 (6 bases). The CDR3 covers 13 residues. Trimming pared 6 bases from V and 7 bases from J, leaving 13 bases between. The chain's CDR3 is CASRPAGVQPQHF. CDR3 DNA sequence: TGTGCCAGCAGACCGGCAGGGGTCCAGCCCCAGCATTTT.

This chain connects TRBV5-1 to TRBJ2-7, with D possibly matching TRBD2 (6 bases). The germline gives CDR1 SGHRS, CDR2 YFSETQ. The CDR3 contains 13 residues. V was pared by 6 bases and J by 3 bases, with 13 bases between. The CDR3 spells CASTTGSSYEQYF. In DNA, the CDR3 is TGCGCCAGCACCACCGGGAGTAGCTACGAGCAGTACTTC.

The V and J genes are TRBV7-2 and TRBJ2-1; D assignment may be TRBD1 or TRBD2 (5 bases each). CDR1 and CDR2 (germline): SGHTA, FQGNSA. The CDR3 loop spans 14 amino acids. The germline V and J ends were trimmed by 6 bases and 10 bases, with 19 bases remaining between them. The DNA of the CDR3 is TGTGCCAGCAGTCTCGCCCGATCGGGGCTAGAGCAGTTCTTC. It codes for CASSLARSGLEQFF.

This chain uses TRBV29-1 with TRBJ2-1; maybe TRBD2 (5 bases). The CDR3 covers 14 residues. V lost 4 bases and J lost 1, with 11 bases in between. Germline CDR1 is SQVTM and CDR2 is ANQGSEA. As DNA, the CDR3 is TGCAGCGTTGGGACTTTGGGGTCCTACAATGAGCAGTTCTTC. It encodes CSVGTLGSYNEQFF.

In this sample, this clone turned up once. V and J are TRBV27 and TRBJ1-5; possibly TRBD1 for D (5 bases). Germline CDR1 reads MNHEY; CDR2 reads SMNVEV (reference sequence). This CDR3 has 15 amino acids. V lost 2 bases and J lost 9, with 17 bases in between. The CDR3 protein is CASSLVGRAALPQHF. For the CDR3, the DNA is TGTGCCAGCAGTTTAGTCGGCAGGGCGGCGCTGCCCCAGCATTTT.

This clone was picked up one time. The J gene is TRBJ1-1, the V gene TRBV7-9; a possible D gene is TRBD1 (5 bases). Trimming took off 8 bases at V and 1 base at J, with 17 bases between the two ends. The CDR3 covers 15 residues. Germline CDR1 SEHNR, CDR2 FQNEAQ (reference sequence). This chain's CDR3 is CASEHQGRANTEAFF. CDR3 DNA: TGTGCCAGCGAACACCAGGGACGGGCGAACACTGAAGCTTTCTTT.

This chain uses TRBV6-5 with TRBJ1-5, with D uncertain. Per the germline V gene, CDR1 is MNHEY and CDR2 is SVGAGI. Trimming took 6 bases from V and 0 from J, leaving 12 bases between them. This CDR3 is built from 15 residues. This CDR3 reads CASRAGNLSNQPQHF. The CDR3 DNA reads as TGTGCCAGCAGAGCGGGAAACCTTAGCAATCAGCCCCAGCATTTT.

The chain carries TRBV5-5 and TRBJ2-7; D gene ambiguous. The ends were cut back, 2 bases at V and 2 bases at J, with 14 bases in the middle. Germline CDR1 is SGHKS and CDR2 is YYEKEE (reference sequence). This CDR3 is built from 15 residues. The CDR3 bases are TGTGCCAGCAGCTTCTTGGGAACTGCTACCTACGAGCAGTACTTC. Translating gives CASSFLGTATYEQYF.

The chain recombines TRBV6-5 with TRBJ2-2, with TRBD2 matching 7 bases. Trimming at V came to 2 bases and at J to 1 base, leaving 4 bases not matched to a gene. The CDR3 loop spans 16 amino acids. Germline V gene sequence: CDR1 MNHEY, CDR2 SVGAGI. The CDR3 bases are TGTGCCAGCAGTTACACGGCTAGCGGGAACACCGGGGAGCTGTTTTTT. Encoded protein: CASSYTASGNTGELFF.